This T cell receptor beta chain was documented in a study of shared clonotypes between healthy human individuals (dated by TCRdb to 2020 to 2021). Regarding the complete study: Three men and a couple of women, aged 18 to 49 years, made up the cohort. Per donor, three plates each were used for CD4 naive and CD4 memory, two for CD8 naive, and one for CD8 memory. Per donor, leukapheresis produced somewhere between about 0.8 and 9.5 billion PBMCs. To estimate repertoire size and how much clonotypes are shared between individuals, the study performed deep sequencing of blood TCR repertoires from roughly five healthy adults. Libraries were prepared and TCR repertoires were sequenced by different laboratories using diverse techniques, in order to increase sequencing depth and limit assay-specific biases. General study outcomes and caveats: Rarefaction of sorted-subset datasets indicated incomplete sequencing despite the large sequencing depth. Across a few donors, roughly 5% of naive CD4, approximately 3.6% of naive CD8, 2.3% of memory CD4, and roughly 0.4% of memory CD8 clonotypes were shared. Sampling was restricted to blood, and TCR repertoires in tissue are likely to differ from TCR repertoires in blood. Higher generation probabilities were observed for clonotypes shared by all four sorted-subset donors than for non-shared clonotypes. The small number of donors limited the genetic and exposure-history diversity represented. Estimated clonotype richness was generally larger for naive than for memory subsets. Based on pairwise subsampling, the degree of clonotype sharing among donors was expected to be affected by sequencing depth.

Note on this clone: There is no known antigen for this receptor. Base qualities are missing; no much larger clone stands one base away.

Including cysteine and phenylalanine, the CDR3 has 13 amino acids. Here the CDR3 DNA is all that survives: 39 bases in frame from base 1. CDR1 SGHRS and CDR2 YFSETQ are derived from the germline V gene. V is trimmed back by 2 bases and J by 7 bases, and the junction contains 6 bases that no gene match accounts for. The donors were healthy, HIV-negative adults who had no recently reported acute infections or vaccinations. Only Caucasian adults living in Nashville, Tennessee, USA were represented among the donors. Magnetic negative selection was used to enrich CD4+ T cells, after which naive cells were positively selected on CD45RA and the negative fraction became the memory subset. After blood collection by leukapheresis, PBMCs were isolated using Ficoll-Histopaque density gradient centrifugation and then cryopreserved in the vapor phase of liquid nitrogen. Purity and quantity of every magnetically sorted T cell population were checked by analytical flow cytometry. Each sorted fraction had its genomic DNA isolated and then quantified by UV absorbance on a Nanodrop 2000c.

TCR CDR3 regions were amplified from genomic DNA by multiplex PCR using the deep immunoSEQ assay. For each cell subset, the extracted genomic DNA was distributed evenly across all wells of several immunoSEQ 96-well plates, and each plate served as one replicate. For sorted subsets, 150 to 250 ng genomic DNA, equal to 25,000 to 35,000 T cell genomes, was loaded into each replicate PCR. Purified libraries were measured with a Qubit 3.0 fluorometer, size-checked on a Bioanalyzer 2100, and measured again with the KAPA Library Quantification kit. A separate single-read 150-cycle Illumina NextSeq 550 flow cell was used to sequence each immunoSEQ 96-well plate. In the authors' own workflow: Because the immunoSEQ output included only junctional sequences and no quality scores, the filtering could not be the same as the filtering used for full-length reads. To assign V/J genes and CDR3, sequences were annotated against IMGT germline references using PyIR, a Python wrapper for IgBLAST v1.9. Any read was removed if the V/J assignment was weak (E-value above 1e-6), the CDR3 was missing, or the read contained stop codons, out-of-frame junctions, or ambiguous translated residues. V3J clonotypes were defined by identical inferred V gene, J gene, and CDR3 amino acid sequence. Percentage overlap between repertoires was calculated by dividing the number of shared unique clonotypes by the size of the smaller repertoire. Richness of each repertoire was evaluated using RTK rarefaction, the Chao1 estimator, and Recon v2.1 estimates of unobserved clonotypes. OLGA was used to compute generation probabilities for all TCRbeta clonotypes that the gDNA method yielded from a few donors. Here the immuneACCESS table is served through TCRdb, limited to in-frame sequences with V and J called. Missing clones are a known gap in these copies; in checked studies unresolved V genes cover under half, and the rest lacks a known reason. For V, J and clone size, that table is used; D and trimming come from the DNA. Counted in this sample were just over 2,000,000 clones; roughly 94% of them appeared once. The ten largest make up approximately 0.13% of the sample.

The sequenced material came from naive CD4+ T cells sorted from blood. According to the study, the label for this sample's cell subset or site signals: CD45RA+ positively selected. The rearranged chain carries TRBV5-1 and TRBJ2-7, and 7 bases in between align with TRBD1. This TCR came from a young man in good health. The DNA reads TGCGCCAGCAGCTTTTCAGGGGGTTGGGAGCAGTACTTC. Its protein product is CASSFSGGWEQYF. Reference TRBV5-1 and TRBJ2-7 genes cover what lies past the CDR3, so the full variable domain is KAGVTQTPRYLIKTRGQQVTLSCSPISGHRSVSWYQQTPGQGLQFLFEYFSETQRNKGNFPGRFSGRQFSNSRSEMNVSTLELGDSALYLCASSFSGGWEQYFGPGTRLTVT.